This T cell receptor (beta chain) comes out of a study of cytomegalovirus exposure and HLA in healthy donors. For the study at large: A data release that came early held 80 million or so unique TCRs from HLA-typed donors.

This clone was recorded at least ten times. Its target is unknown. The identical CDR3 is also encoded by other nucleotide sequences in the sample. Points from the study as a whole: Later analysis indicated greater clonal expansion among HLA-associated TCR beta chains than among equally common other chains. Among CMV-associated TCR beta chains, most appeared HLA-restricted in a later analysis. A later analysis linked a missense DCLRE1C variant to TCR beta V- and J-gene trimming.

Primers for the PCR totalled 60 Vbeta and 13 Jbeta. Profiled with immunoSEQ multiplex PCR; TCRdb holds only in-frame clones, not every one. Here the sample spans 82,000 or so clones, about 9.4% being singletons. The CDR3 extends over 14 amino acids. Losses at the gene ends were 4 bases for V and 11 bases for J; bases not matched to a gene: 12. Looked up from germline, CDR1 is SGHDT and CDR2 is YYEEEE. The sample consisted of PBMCs. This clonotype was obtained from a man aged 55 to 69 in good health and CMV-seropositive. The chain combines TRBV5-6 with TRBJ1-1; 9 positions agree with TRBD1. This chain's CDR3 is CASSPGQGTRGAFF. In DNA form, the CDR3 reads TGTGCCAGCAGCCCGGGACAGGGAACTCGGGGGGCTTTCTTT.